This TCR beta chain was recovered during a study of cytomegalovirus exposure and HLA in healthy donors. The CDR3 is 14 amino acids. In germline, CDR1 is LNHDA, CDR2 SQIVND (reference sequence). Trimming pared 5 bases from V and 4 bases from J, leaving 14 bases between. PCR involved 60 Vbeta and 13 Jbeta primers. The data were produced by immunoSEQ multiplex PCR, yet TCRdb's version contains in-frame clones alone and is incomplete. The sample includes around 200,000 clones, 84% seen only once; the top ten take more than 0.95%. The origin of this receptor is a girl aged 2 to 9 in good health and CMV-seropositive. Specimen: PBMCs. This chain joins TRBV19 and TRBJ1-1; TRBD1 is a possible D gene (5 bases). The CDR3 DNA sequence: TGTGCCAGTAGTGCCAGGGATAGGGTCACTGAAGCTTTCTTT. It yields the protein CASSARDRVTEAFF.